This is a list of T cell receptor beta chains from one sample in a study of shared clonotypes between healthy human individuals. The repertoire was sequenced with immunoSEQ multiplex PCR; TCRdb's copy has only in-frame clones and lacks some. The sample carries roughly 2.4 million clones, under 97% recorded once. The specimen was naive CD4+ T cells sorted from blood. These receptors all come from a young man in good health. The CDR3 runs from the conserved cysteine through the conserved F or W. A D gene is named only where the DNA matches it firmly. Clone size appears in some rows only: once, few, many, or a class for an expanded clone.

clone_size	j_call	v_call	d_call	cdr3_nt	cdr3_aa
NA	TRBJ2-7	TRBV6-5	NA	TGTGCCAGCAGTTACAGGTCTACCACCACCTACGAGCAGTACTTC	CASSYRSTTTYEQYF
NA	TRBJ2-5	TRBV6-5	NA	TGTGCCAGCAGTTACTCGACAGGTTCATACCAAGAGACCCAGTACTTC	CASSYSTGSYQETQYF
NA	TRBJ2-5	TRBV5-1	NA	TGCGCCAGCAGCTTAGGGGGAGCGCAAGAGACCCAGTACTTC	CASSLGGAQETQYF
NA	TRBJ2-7	TRBV7-2	TRBD1	TGTGCCAGCAGCCGCGGACAGGTGGGCGAGCAGTACTTC	CASSRGQVGEQYF
NA	TRBJ2-7	TRBV30	NA	TGTGCCTGGAGTGTACGTGGAACAGCAAGCTACGAGCAGTACTTC	CAWSVRGTASYEQYF
NA	TRBJ2-2	TRBV2	TRBD2	TGTGCCAGCACCAGGACTAGCGGTTCCGGGGAGCTGTTTTTT	CASTRTSGSGELFF
NA	TRBJ2-7	TRBV5-6	NA	TGTGCCAGCAGCTTGATGGCAGGGCGCGACTACGAGCAGTACTTC	CASSLMAGRDYEQYF
NA	TRBJ2-1	TRBV5-1	NA	TGCGCCAGCAGCTTGGGGGGGCCCAATGAGCAGTTCTTC	CASSLGGPNEQFF
NA	TRBJ2-1	TRBV7-9	NA	TGTGCCAGCACCATCCGGGACCACTCCTACAATGAGCAGTTCTTC	CASTIRDHSYNEQFF
NA	TRBJ2-1	TRBV7-8	NA	TGTGCCAGCAGCTTAGAGGCGGGGGCCGGGTATGAGCAGTTCTTC	CASSLEAGAGYEQFF
NA	TRBJ1-6	TRBV10-3	NA	TGTGCCATCAGTGAGTCGACTGAGGCAATCAATTCACCCCTCCACTTT	CAISESTEAINSPLHF
NA	TRBJ2-5	TRBV9	TRBD2	TGTGCCAGCAGCGTAGACGGGGGGAGAGAGACCCAGTACTTC	CASSVDGGRETQYF
NA	TRBJ1-1	TRBV6-5	NA	TGTGCCAGCAGGTCGGGGCCCGAAGCTTTCTTT	CASRSGPEAFF
NA	TRBJ2-5	TRBV2	NA	TGTGCCAGCAGTACAGACAGTTCAGGGGCCCAGTACTTC	CASSTDSSGAQYF
NA	TRBJ2-3	TRBV6-6	TRBD1	TGTGCCAGCACACTTACAGGGGGCACAGATACGCAGTATTTT	CASTLTGGTDTQYF
NA	TRBJ1-2	TRBV5-4	NA	TGTGCCAGCAGCCCGGGACAACAGATGGGCTACACCTTC	CASSPGQQMGYTF
NA	TRBJ1-1	TRBV5-4	TRBD1	TGTGCCAGCAGCTTGGGAATAGGAGGGGGCGAAACTGAAGCTTTCTTT	CASSLGIGGGETEAFF
NA	TRBJ1-6	TRBV5-1	NA	TGCGCCAGCAGCTTTGTACCGGGACCCGCCTATAATTCACCCCTCCACTTT	CASSFVPGPAYNSPLHF
NA	TRBJ2-4	TRBV30	NA	TGTGCCTGGAGTCCGGGGACGGTAAACATTCAGTACTTC	CAWSPGTVNIQYF
NA	TRBJ1-5	TRBV10-3	NA	TGTGCCATCAGTGGACAGGAGAATCAGCCCCAGCATTTT	CAISGQENQPQHF
NA	TRBJ1-4	TRBV30	NA	TGTGCCTGGAGTATGATTAATTGGTACCCCGAGACTGAAAAACTGTTTTTT	CAWSMINWYPETEKLFF
NA	TRBJ2-2	TRBV2	NA	TGTGCCAGCAGTGATCGACAGGAGCACGGGGAGCTGTTTTTT	CASSDRQEHGELFF
NA	TRBJ2-7	TRBV5-4	TRBD2	TGTGCCAGCAGCTTGGGGGGACTAGCGGGAAGCGAGCAGTACTTC	CASSLGGLAGSEQYF
NA	TRBJ1-1	TRBV30	TRBD1	TGTGCCTGGAGTGCCGGGACAGGGCTGAACACTGAAGCTTTCTTT	CAWSAGTGLNTEAFF
NA	TRBJ1-1	TRBV9	NA	TGTGCCAGCAGCGTAGATGGGGTCGTGAACACTGAAGCTTTCTTT	CASSVDGVVNTEAFF
once	TRBJ2-7	TRBV5-1	TRBD1	TGCGCCAGCAGCGGGACAGGGGTAGACGAGCAGTACTTC	CASSGTGVDEQYF
NA	TRBJ1-5	TRBV28	TRBD1	TGTGCCAGCAGTTCCCCGACAGGGGTACGGAGCAATCAGCCCCAGCATTTT	CASSSPTGVRSNQPQHF
NA	TRBJ2-7	TRBV27	NA	TGTGCCAGCAGTTCCCTTGCCGGGGGCTCCTACGAGCAGTACTTC	CASSSLAGGSYEQYF
NA	TRBJ1-5	TRBV9	TRBD1	TGTGCCAGCAGCGCGGGACAGGGTGCCAATCAGCCCCAGCATTTT	CASSAGQGANQPQHF
NA	TRBJ2-5	TRBV18	NA	TGTGCCAGCTCACCGCGCAGGTACCAAGAGACCCAGTACTTC	CASSPRRYQETQYF
once	TRBJ1-1	TRBV11-1	TRBD1	TGTGCCAGCAGCGCGGGACAGACGAACACTGAAGCTTTCTTT	CASSAGQTNTEAFF
NA	TRBJ1-4	TRBV25-1	TRBD1	TGTGCCAGCAGTGCCTTTATGACAGGGGGTGCCGAAAAACTGTTTTTT	CASSAFMTGGAEKLFF
NA	TRBJ1-2	TRBV7-9	NA	TGTGCCAGCAGCTTACTGGAGGGGGGCTACACCTTC	CASSLLEGGYTF
NA	TRBJ1-3	TRBV7-2	NA	TGTGCCAGCAGCTTCCGACTCTACAACTCTGGAAACACCATATATTTT	CASSFRLYNSGNTIYF
NA	TRBJ2-5	TRBV6-5	NA	TGTGCCAGCACCGCTGGGGGGGCGGGAGAGACCCAGTACTTC	CASTAGGAGETQYF
NA	TRBJ2-3	TRBV6-1	TRBD1	TGTGCCAGTACACAGGGGTACCCAGATACGCAGTATTTT	CASTQGYPDTQYF
NA	TRBJ2-7	TRBV19	NA	TGTGCCAGTTCACCTGGATTGTACGAGCAGTACTTC	CASSPGLYEQYF
NA	TRBJ2-7	TRBV19	NA	TGTGCCAGTAGTCTTTCCTACGAGCAGTACTTC	CASSLSYEQYF
NA	TRBJ2-7	TRBV27	NA	TGTGCCAGCAGTTTATCGGTGGGAAGCTCCTACGAGCAGTACTTC	CASSLSVGSSYEQYF
once	TRBJ1-3	TRBV6-5	NA	TGTGCCAGCAGTTACTCGAACCAGGGCGGAAACACCATATATTTT	CASSYSNQGGNTIYF
NA	TRBJ2-4	TRBV6-5	NA	TGTGCCAGCAGTTACTCCGCCCTGGCCAAAAACATTCAGTACTTC	CASSYSALAKNIQYF
NA	TRBJ1-1	TRBV30	NA	TGTGCCTGGACTATTGGGAACACTGAAGCTTTCTTT	CAWTIGNTEAFF
NA	TRBJ1-4	TRBV10-2	NA	TGCGCCACCCCAAAATCAGGGGAGAGTCAGGGTAATGAAAAACTGTTTTTT	CATPKSGESQGNEKLFF
NA	TRBJ1-2	TRBV5-1	NA	TGCGCCAGCAGCTTGAACAGGGACGGCTACACCTTC	CASSLNRDGYTF
NA	TRBJ2-3	TRBV9	NA	TGTGCCAGCAGCGTAGGAATAGGCGTCACAGATACGCAGTATTTT	CASSVGIGVTDTQYF
NA	TRBJ2-1	TRBV5-4	TRBD2	TGTGCCAGCAGCTTTCCGGGACTAGGATCCAATGAGCAGTTCTTC	CASSFPGLGSNEQFF
NA	TRBJ2-5	TRBV29-1	NA	TGCAGCACCTATATCCAGGGGACCCAGTACTTC	CSTYIQGTQYF
NA	TRBJ1-1	TRBV27	TRBD1	TGTGCCAGCAGCCTGACAGGGAGGGGTGAAGCTTTCTTT	CASSLTGRGEAFF
NA	TRBJ1-2	TRBV29-1	NA	TGCAGCGTTGGAGTCCCGACGGGTACTAACTATGGCTACACCTTC	CSVGVPTGTNYGYTF